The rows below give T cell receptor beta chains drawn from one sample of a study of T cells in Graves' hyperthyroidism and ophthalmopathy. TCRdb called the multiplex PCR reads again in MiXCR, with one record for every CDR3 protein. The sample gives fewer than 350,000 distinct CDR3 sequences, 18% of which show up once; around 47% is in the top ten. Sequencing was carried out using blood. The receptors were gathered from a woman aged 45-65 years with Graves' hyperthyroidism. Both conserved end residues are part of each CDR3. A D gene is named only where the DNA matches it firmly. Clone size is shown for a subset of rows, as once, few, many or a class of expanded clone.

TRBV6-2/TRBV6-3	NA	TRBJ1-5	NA	TGTGCCAGCAGTCAGGACAGTTATAGCAATCAGCCCCAGCATTTT	CASSQDSYSNQPQHF
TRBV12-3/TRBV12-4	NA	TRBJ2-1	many	TGTGCCAGCAGTTTCCTTGCCCCAGAGCAGTTCTTC	CASSFLAPEQFF
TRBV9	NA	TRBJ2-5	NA	TGTGCCAGCAGCGTAGGAAGTCTAGTCGAGACCCAGTACTTC	CASSVGSLVETQYF
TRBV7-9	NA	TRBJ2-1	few	TGTGCCAGCAGCAAAGACCGCTTCTCCTACAATGAGCAGTTCTTC	CASSKDRFSYNEQFF
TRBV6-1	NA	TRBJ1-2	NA	TGTGCCAGCAGCCCACAGGGTACTGGAGGCTACACCTTC	CASSPQGTGGYTF
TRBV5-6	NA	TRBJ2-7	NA	TGTGCCAGCAGCTTGGGGACGATGCGCCGCGAGCAGTACTTC	CASSLGTMRREQYF
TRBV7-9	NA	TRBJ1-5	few	TGTGCCAGCAGTCCCTCGAGTTTTCGCCAGCCCCAGCATTTT	CASSPSSFRQPQHF
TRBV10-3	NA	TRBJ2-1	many	TGTGCCATCAGTGACGTGCAGACGGACTACAATGAGCAGTTCTTC	CAISDVQTDYNEQFF
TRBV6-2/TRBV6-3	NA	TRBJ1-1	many	TGTGCCAGCAGTTGGACAGTTATGAACACTGAAGCTTTCTTT	CASSWTVMNTEAFF
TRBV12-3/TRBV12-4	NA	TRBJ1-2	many	TGTGCCAGCAGTTTAGCCCCCAATGGTGGGGCCTTGGACACCTTC	CASSLAPNGGALDTF
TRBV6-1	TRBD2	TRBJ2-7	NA	TGTGCCTCAATGGAACTAGCGCCTCGCTACGAGCAGTACTTC	CASMELAPRYEQYF
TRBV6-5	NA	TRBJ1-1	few	TGTGCCAGCGGTTACTCAGGGAACACTGAAGCTTTCTTT	CASGYSGNTEAFF
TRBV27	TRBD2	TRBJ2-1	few	TGTGCGAGCGTGGGGGGGAATGAGCAGTTCTTC	CASVGGNEQFF
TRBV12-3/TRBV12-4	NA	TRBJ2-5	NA	TGTGCCAGCAGTTTACGGGCCGTGAAGGAGACCCAGTACTTC	CASSLRAVKETQYF
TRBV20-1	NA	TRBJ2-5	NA	TGCAGTGCTAGGCTCGGGCAGGGCCAAGAGACCCAGTACTTC	CSARLGQGQETQYF
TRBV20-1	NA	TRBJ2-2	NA	TGCAGTGCTTTCCTAATGGGAGCGGGTGGCACCGGGGAGCTGTTTTTT	CSAFLMGAGGTGELFF
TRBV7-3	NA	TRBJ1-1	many	TGTGCCAGCAGCCGGAGCGCGGGGGCCACTGAAGCTTTCTTT	CASSRSAGATEAFF
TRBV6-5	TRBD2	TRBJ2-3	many	TGTGCCAGCAGTTACTTGCCGCTAGCGGGAGGGCCCGCAGATACGCAGTATTTT	CASSYLPLAGGPADTQYF
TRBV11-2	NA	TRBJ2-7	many	TGTGCCAGCAGCTACGGACAGAGGTACTACGAGCAGTACTTC	CASSYGQRYYEQYF
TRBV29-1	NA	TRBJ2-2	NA	TGCAGTGCCTACCGGGTAAACACCGGGGAGCTGTTTTTT	CSAYRVNTGELFF
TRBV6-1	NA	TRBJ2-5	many	TGTGCCAGCAGTCCTGCGGGCATAGAGACCCAGTACTTC	CASSPAGIETQYF
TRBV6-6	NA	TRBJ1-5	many	TGTGCCAGCAGTTACGCCTTAGGGGACGGTCAGCCCCAGCATTTT	CASSYALGDGQPQHF
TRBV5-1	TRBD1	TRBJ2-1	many	TGCGCCAGCAGCCCGGGACAGGGGGAAAATGAGCAGTTCTTC	CASSPGQGENEQFF
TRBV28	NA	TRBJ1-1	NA	TGTGCCAGCAGTTTATCTCAGGGTGTGTACACTGAAGCTTTCTTT	CASSLSQGVYTEAFF
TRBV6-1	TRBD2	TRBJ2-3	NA	TGTGCCAGCAGTTATAGGGACTATGCCACAGATACGCAGTATTTT	CASSYRDYATDTQYF
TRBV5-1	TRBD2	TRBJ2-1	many	TGCGCCAGCAGCTTGGACACTAGCGGGAGGAATGAGCAGTTCTTC	CASSLDTSGRNEQFF
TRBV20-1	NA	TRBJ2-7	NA	TGCAGTGCTAGTGATCTGGGGGCCTTAGTCGAGCCGTACTTC	CSASDLGALVEPYF
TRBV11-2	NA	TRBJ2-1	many	TGTGCCAGCAGCTTAGGTCGTCTCAATGAGCAGTTCTTC	CASSLGRLNEQFF